The entry below describes one TCR beta chain. Its antigen is still unknown. Germline lookup yields CDR1 KGHSH and CDR2 LQKENI. CDR3 length: 17 residues. Trimming left V 3 bases short and J 8 bases short, with 23 bases between. The protocol was immunoSEQ multiplex PCR, while the TCRdb copy is restricted to in-frame clones and leaves out a portion. Found here are over 2,000,000 clones, just over 90% of them singletons; the top ten hold approximately 1.6%. The data were taken from a study of shared clonotypes between healthy human individuals. Study findings and constraints: Large depth notwithstanding, sorted-subset sequencing proved incomplete by rarefaction. Generation of non-shared clonotypes was less probable than generation of clonotypes shared by all four donors. Investigators expected sequencing depth to affect clonotype sharing among donors.

Naive CD8 cells lacked CD45RO and underwent positive selection for CCR7, leaving out terminally differentiated effector memory CD45RA+ cells. Caucasian adults residing in Nashville, Tennessee made up all the donors. The chain is built from TRBV18 and TRBJ1-3, with D possibly being TRBD1 (6 bases). The TCR originated in a man aged 18 to 29 in good health. Some clones in this sample may be carry-over from other donors' samples. The source material was naive CD8+ T cells from PBMCs. This chain's CDR3 is CASSPNVGRQAGYTIYF. CDR3 nucleotide sequence: TGTGCCAGCTCACCCAACGTTGGGAGACAGGCGGGATACACCATATATTTT.